These T cell receptor beta chains were read from a single sample in a study of T cells after posttransplantation cyclophosphamide. Measured with immunoSEQ multiplex PCR; TCRdb has only the in-frame clones, and not every one. In total the sample includes 35,000 to 40,000 clones, none of them seen once. Input material: PBMCs. These receptors were collected from a middle-aged man in good health, CMV-negative, and a related stem cell transplant donor. Each CDR3 is given with its conserved first and last residue. The order of the fields is D gene, V gene, clone size, J gene, CDR3 protein, CDR3 DNA. A D gene is named only where the DNA matches it firmly. Not every row has a clone size; where given, it reads once, few, many or a size class.

d_call: .
v_call: TRBV9
clone_size: many
j_call: TRBJ1-5
cdr3_aa: CASSVEPQADQPQHF
cdr3_nt: TGTGCCAGCAGCGTAGAACCCCAGGCAGATCAGCCCCAGCATTTT

d_call: TRBD2
v_call: TRBV10-3
clone_size: many
j_call: TRBJ2-3
cdr3_aa: CAITPSGGGTDTQYF
cdr3_nt: TGTGCCATCACGCCTAGCGGGGGGGGGACAGATACGCAGTATTTT

d_call: TRBD1
v_call: TRBV27
clone_size: .
j_call: TRBJ2-7
cdr3_aa: CASSRQGLVSYEQYF
cdr3_nt: TGTGCCAGCAGTAGACAGGGCCTGGTTTCCTACGAGCAGTACTTC

d_call: .
v_call: TRBV9
clone_size: few
j_call: TRBJ2-1
cdr3_aa: CASSPWGGSSYNEQFF
cdr3_nt: TGTGCCAGCAGCCCGTGGGGCGGAAGCTCCTACAATGAGCAGTTCTTC

d_call: TRBD1
v_call: TRBV19
clone_size: many
j_call: TRBJ2-2
cdr3_aa: CASSIERTGPPNTGELFF
cdr3_nt: TGTGCCAGTAGTATAGAAAGGACAGGGCCCCCAAACACCGGGGAGCTGTTTTTT

d_call: TRBD1
v_call: TRBV10-3
clone_size: many
j_call: TRBJ1-1
cdr3_aa: CAISAQGNVVEAFF
cdr3_nt: TGTGCCATCAGTGCACAGGGGAACGTCGTTGAAGCTTTCTTT

d_call: TRBD1
v_call: TRBV25-1
clone_size: many
j_call: TRBJ2-5
cdr3_aa: CASGEGQGIGETQYF
cdr3_nt: TGTGCCAGCGGAGAGGGACAGGGGATCGGAGAGACCCAGTACTTC

d_call: TRBD2
v_call: TRBV5-1
clone_size: .
j_call: TRBJ2-1
cdr3_aa: CASSLDGGVSSYNEQFF
cdr3_nt: TGCGCCAGCAGCTTGGACGGGGGGGTAAGCTCCTACAATGAGCAGTTCTTC

d_call: TRBD2
v_call: TRBV7-2
clone_size: few
j_call: TRBJ2-1
cdr3_aa: CASSHGLAGDFWSNEQFF
cdr3_nt: TGTGCCAGCAGCCATGGACTAGCGGGAGACTTTTGGAGTAATGAGCAGTTCTTC

d_call: .
v_call: TRBV5-8
clone_size: many
j_call: TRBJ2-6
cdr3_aa: CASSLGHFSGSGANVLTF
cdr3_nt: TGTGCCAGCAGCTTGGGGCACTTCTCAGGGTCTGGGGCCAACGTCCTGACTTTC

d_call: TRBD2
v_call: TRBV5-1
clone_size: many
j_call: TRBJ2-1
cdr3_aa: CASTGGTSLKRDEQFF
cdr3_nt: TGCGCCAGCACCGGGGGGACTAGCCTAAAACGGGATGAGCAGTTCTTC

d_call: .
v_call: TRBV6-6
clone_size: many
j_call: TRBJ1-2
cdr3_aa: CASSFTQGAFYGYTF
cdr3_nt: TGTGCCAGCAGTTTCACACAGGGTGCATTCTATGGCTACACCTTC

d_call: TRBD1
v_call: TRBV6-1
clone_size: many
j_call: TRBJ2-7
cdr3_aa: CASSGTGSLSYEQYF
cdr3_nt: TGTGCCAGCAGCGGGACAGGGAGCCTCTCCTACGAGCAGTACTTC

d_call: TRBD1
v_call: TRBV6-5
clone_size: many
j_call: TRBJ1-6
cdr3_aa: CASSYPDRVNSPLHF
cdr3_nt: TGTGCCAGCAGTTACCCGGACAGGGTGAATTCACCCCTCCACTTT

d_call: .
v_call: TRBV18
clone_size: many
j_call: TRBJ1-1
cdr3_aa: CASSPRGMNTEAFF
cdr3_nt: TGTGCCAGCTCACCAAGAGGGATGAACACTGAAGCTTTCTTT

d_call: .
v_call: TRBV6-1
clone_size: many
j_call: TRBJ2-3
cdr3_aa: CASSEFSSPAVDRGLADTQYF
cdr3_nt: TGTGCCAGCAGTGAATTCTCAAGTCCCGCGGTCGATAGGGGTCTGGCAGATACGCAGTATTTT

d_call: TRBD2
v_call: TRBV11-2
clone_size: few
j_call: TRBJ2-7
cdr3_aa: CASRGLDRYEQYF
cdr3_nt: TGTGCCAGCAGGGGACTAGATCGCTACGAGCAGTACTTC

d_call: TRBD1
v_call: TRBV6-1
clone_size: many
j_call: TRBJ2-7
cdr3_aa: CASREGAGWPSEQYF
cdr3_nt: TGTGCCAGCAGAGAGGGGGCAGGGTGGCCCTCCGAGCAGTACTTC

d_call: TRBD1
v_call: TRBV29-1
clone_size: many
j_call: TRBJ1-4
cdr3_aa: CSVRGQGRKLFF
cdr3_nt: TGCAGCGTGAGGGGACAGGGCAGAAAACTGTTTTTT

d_call: .
v_call: TRBV19
clone_size: many
j_call: TRBJ1-4
cdr3_aa: CASSIEGRGAKLFF
cdr3_nt: TGTGCCAGTAGTATAGAGGGCAGGGGAGCAAAACTGTTTTTT

d_call: TRBD1
v_call: TRBV5-6
clone_size: many
j_call: TRBJ1-5
cdr3_aa: CASSSQGLSNQPQHF
cdr3_nt: TGTGCCAGCAGCTCACAGGGGTTAAGCAATCAGCCCCAGCATTTT

d_call: .
v_call: TRBV7-8
clone_size: few
j_call: TRBJ2-1
cdr3_aa: CASSLVRGSNEQFF
cdr3_nt: TGTGCCAGCAGCTTAGTTAGGGGATCCAATGAGCAGTTCTTC

d_call: TRBD1
v_call: TRBV5-8
clone_size: many
j_call: TRBJ1-5
cdr3_aa: CASSSGGGSGNQPQHF
cdr3_nt: TGTGCCAGCAGCTCGGGAGGGGGCAGCGGCAATCAGCCCCAGCATTTT

d_call: .
v_call: TRBV7-3
clone_size: many
j_call: TRBJ2-6
cdr3_aa: CASSLSTGANVLTF
cdr3_nt: TGTGCCAGCAGCTTAAGTACTGGGGCCAACGTCCTGACTTTC

d_call: TRBD1
v_call: TRBV28
clone_size: many
j_call: TRBJ2-6
cdr3_aa: CASSNRGTGANVLTF
cdr3_nt: TGTGCCAGCAGCAACAGGGGAACTGGGGCCAACGTCCTGACTTTC

d_call: .
v_call: TRBV7-8
clone_size: few
j_call: TRBJ2-3
cdr3_aa: CASSLGQATDTQYF
cdr3_nt: TGTGCCAGCAGCTTAGGACAGGCCACAGATACGCAGTATTTT

d_call: .
v_call: TRBV9
clone_size: many
j_call: TRBJ2-1
cdr3_aa: CASSTTGIPAYSYNEQFF
cdr3_nt: TGTGCCAGCAGCACCACAGGGATCCCTGCTTATTCCTACAATGAGCAGTTCTTC

d_call: TRBD1
v_call: TRBV27
clone_size: few
j_call: TRBJ1-2
cdr3_aa: CASSKDDRVDGYTF
cdr3_nt: TGTGCCAGCAGTAAAGACGACAGGGTGGATGGCTACACCTTC

d_call: .
v_call: TRBV7-6
clone_size: many
j_call: TRBJ2-2
cdr3_aa: CASSSQDRNTGELFF
cdr3_nt: TGTGCCAGCAGCTCCCAGGACAGGAACACCGGGGAGCTGTTTTTT

d_call: TRBD1
v_call: TRBV18
clone_size: many
j_call: TRBJ1-2
cdr3_aa: CASSPTPGQGHGYTF
cdr3_nt: TGTGCCAGCTCACCTACCCCGGGACAGGGACATGGCTACACCTTC

d_call: .
v_call: TRBV19
clone_size: many
j_call: TRBJ2-7
cdr3_aa: CASSRNGLYEQYF
cdr3_nt: TGTGCCAGTAGTAGGAATGGACTCTACGAGCAGTACTTC

d_call: .
v_call: TRBV7-9
clone_size: many
j_call: TRBJ2-1
cdr3_aa: CASSTDSNEQFF
cdr3_nt: TGTGCCAGCAGCACCGACAGTAATGAGCAGTTCTTC

d_call: .
v_call: TRBV18
clone_size: many
j_call: TRBJ1-5
cdr3_aa: CASSPRGDQPQHF
cdr3_nt: TGTGCCAGCTCACCCCGCGGGGATCAGCCCCAGCATTTT